This T cell receptor beta chain comes out of a study of control samples from healthy donors and cancer patients. Clones were sequenced by immunoSEQ multiplex PCR, and TCRdb holds only the in-frame ones, with some missing. The sample lists about 83,000 clones; around 92% were seen once. The CDR3 sequence is 14 residues long. V lost 4 bases to trimming and J lost 1 base, with 13 bases between them. From germline, CDR1 is GTSNPN and CDR2 SVGIG (reference sequence). This sequence joins TRBV30 and TRBJ1-1; D is unresolved. Sequencing was carried out using blood. This sequence originates from a man aged 45-60 years in good health. The CDR3 is CAWISSAANTEAFF. The CDR3 bases are TGTGCCTGGATCTCCAGCGCGGCGAACACTGAAGCTTTCTTT.